This TCR beta chain is from a study of blood T cell repertoires in COVID-19. Whole-study context: The United States, Italy and Spain supplied acute and convalescent COVID-19 samples. PBMCs, B-cell-depleted T cells, or T cells were the source of the cDNA or gDNA that made up the material.

Generated by immunoSEQ multiplex PCR, the TCRdb table keeps only in-frame clones and is missing some. This sample has about 220,000 clones, with 75% to 85% found just once. This clone was detected only a few times. The V gene's germline CDR1 is MNHEY and CDR2 SVGEGT. The CDR3 totals 14 residues. V gave up 2 bases and J gave up 9 bases, with 17 bases separating them. The chain joins TRBV6-2 or TRBV6-3 to TRBJ2-7; TRBD2 is a possible D gene (6 bases). The receptor was derived from a woman at least 80 years old with COVID-19, enrolled during active disease. Sequenced: peripheral blood. Here the CDR3 reads CASSYGGINERQYF. Written as DNA, the CDR3 is TGTGCCAGCAGTTACGGCGGGATAAACGAGCGGCAGTACTTC.